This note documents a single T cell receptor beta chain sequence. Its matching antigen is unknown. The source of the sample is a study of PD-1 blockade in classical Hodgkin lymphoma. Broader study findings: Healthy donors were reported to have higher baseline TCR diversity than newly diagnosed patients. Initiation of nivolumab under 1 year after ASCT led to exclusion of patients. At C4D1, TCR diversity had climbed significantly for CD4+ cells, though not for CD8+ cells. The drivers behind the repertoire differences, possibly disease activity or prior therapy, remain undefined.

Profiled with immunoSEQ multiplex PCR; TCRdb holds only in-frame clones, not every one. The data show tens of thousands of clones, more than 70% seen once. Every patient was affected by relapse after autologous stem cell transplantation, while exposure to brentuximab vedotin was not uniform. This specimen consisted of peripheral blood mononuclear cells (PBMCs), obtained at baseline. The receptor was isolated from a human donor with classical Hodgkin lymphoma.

This CDR3 is CANSNRGRSEKLFF. Written as DNA, the CDR3 is TGTGCCAATTCCAACAGGGGGCGAAGTGAAAAACTGTTTTTT. J is TRBJ1-4 and V is TRBV7-9; TRBD1 agrees at 9 bases. J lost 7 bases, V lost 10 bases, and 10 bases had no gene match. This CDR3 has 14 residues. The germline V gene has CDR1 SEHNR and CDR2 FQNEAQ (reference sequence).